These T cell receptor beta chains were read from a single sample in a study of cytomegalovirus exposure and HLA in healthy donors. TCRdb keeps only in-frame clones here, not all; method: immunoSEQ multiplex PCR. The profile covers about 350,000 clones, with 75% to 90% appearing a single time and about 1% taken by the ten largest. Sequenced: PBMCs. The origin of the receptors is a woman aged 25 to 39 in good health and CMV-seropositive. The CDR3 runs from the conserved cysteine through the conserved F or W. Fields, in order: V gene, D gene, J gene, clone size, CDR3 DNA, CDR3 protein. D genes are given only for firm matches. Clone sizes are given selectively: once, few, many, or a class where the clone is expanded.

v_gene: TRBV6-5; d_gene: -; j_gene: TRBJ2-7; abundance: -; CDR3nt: TGTGCCAGCAGTCCCTGGACAGCCCTCGTCTACGAGCAGTACTTC; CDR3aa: CASSPWTALVYEQYF
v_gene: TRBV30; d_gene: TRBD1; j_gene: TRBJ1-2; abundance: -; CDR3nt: TGTGCCTGGATGGGTGACAGGGACGCTAACTATGGCTACACCTTC; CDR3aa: CAWMGDRDANYGYTF
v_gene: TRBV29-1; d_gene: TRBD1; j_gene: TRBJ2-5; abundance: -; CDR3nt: TGCAGCGTCGGGGACAGGGGTGAGACCCAGTACTTC; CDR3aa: CSVGDRGETQYF
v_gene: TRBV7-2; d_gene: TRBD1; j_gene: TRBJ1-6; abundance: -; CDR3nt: TGTGCCAGCAGCTTAGCCTACAGGGGGCGCGAAAATTCACCCCTCCACTTT; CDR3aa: CASSLAYRGRENSPLHF
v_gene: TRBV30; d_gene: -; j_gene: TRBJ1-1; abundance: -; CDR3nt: TGTGCCTGGACACCTTATATGAACACTGAAGCTTTCTTT; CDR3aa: CAWTPYMNTEAFF
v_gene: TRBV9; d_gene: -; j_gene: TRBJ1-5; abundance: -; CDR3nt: TGTGCCAGCAGCGAAGGGGGGCATCCTAATCAGCCCCAGCATTTT; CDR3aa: CASSEGGHPNQPQHF
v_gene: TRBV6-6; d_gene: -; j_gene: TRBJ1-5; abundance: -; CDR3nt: TGTGCCAGCAGAGAGGGACAATTTAGCAATCAGCCCCAGCATTTT; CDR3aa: CASREGQFSNQPQHF
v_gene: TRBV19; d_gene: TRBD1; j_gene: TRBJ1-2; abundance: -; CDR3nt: TGTGCCAGTAGTATGGGGACAGTCTATCCTGGCTACACCTTC; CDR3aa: CASSMGTVYPGYTF
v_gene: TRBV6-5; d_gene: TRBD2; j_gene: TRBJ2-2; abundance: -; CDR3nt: TGTGCCAGCGTGGTTAGCGGGAGTGGTGGGGAGCTGTTTTTT; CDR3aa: CASVVSGSGGELFF
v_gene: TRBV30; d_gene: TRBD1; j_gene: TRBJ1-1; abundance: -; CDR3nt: TGTGCCTGGACAGGGGGCTTGAACACTGAAGCTTTCTTT; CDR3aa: CAWTGGLNTEAFF
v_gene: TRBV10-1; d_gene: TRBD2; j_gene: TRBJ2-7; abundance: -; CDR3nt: TGCGCCAGCAGCGGACTAGCGGGAGGAACCTACGAGCAGTACTTC; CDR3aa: CASSGLAGGTYEQYF
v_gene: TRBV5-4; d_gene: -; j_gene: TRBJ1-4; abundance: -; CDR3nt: TGTGCCAGCAGCTCGTTGGGGGAAGAAAAACTGTTTTTT; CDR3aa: CASSSLGEEKLFF
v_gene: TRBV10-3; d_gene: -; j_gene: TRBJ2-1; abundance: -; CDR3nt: TGTGCCATCAGTGATGCCCTCGAGCAGTTCTTC; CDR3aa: CAISDALEQFF
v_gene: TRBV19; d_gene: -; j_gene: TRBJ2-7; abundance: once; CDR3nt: TGTGCCAGTAGCACAGGAGGGTACGAGCAGTACTTC; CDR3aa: CASSTGGYEQYF
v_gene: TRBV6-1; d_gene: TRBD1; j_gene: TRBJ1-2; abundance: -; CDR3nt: TGTGCCAGCAGTGAATTCGGGCAGGGGGCGAAAGGCTACACCTTC; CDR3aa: CASSEFGQGAKGYTF
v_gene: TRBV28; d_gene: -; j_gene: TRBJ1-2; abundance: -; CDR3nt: TGTGCCAGCAGGGCCCTGGATGGCTACACCTTC; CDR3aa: CASRALDGYTF
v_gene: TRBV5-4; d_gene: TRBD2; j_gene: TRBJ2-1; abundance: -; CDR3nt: TGTGCCAGCAGCACAGCGGGAAAGGGGAAGGACAATGAGCAGTTCTTC; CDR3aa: CASSTAGKGKDNEQFF
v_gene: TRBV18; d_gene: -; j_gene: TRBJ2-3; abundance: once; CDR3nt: TGTGCCAGCTCACCACGTCTGTGGGATGGAGGCACAGATACGCAGTATTTT; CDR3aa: CASSPRLWDGGTDTQYF
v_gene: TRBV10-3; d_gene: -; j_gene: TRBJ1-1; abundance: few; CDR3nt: TGTGCCATCAGTGCGGGGGATTTGAACACTGAAGCTTTCTTT; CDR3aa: CAISAGDLNTEAFF
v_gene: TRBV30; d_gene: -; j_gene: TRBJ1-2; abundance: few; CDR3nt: TGTGCCTGGAGCGTCCGGGGGCCTGGCTATGGCTACACCTTC; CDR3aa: CAWSVRGPGYGYTF
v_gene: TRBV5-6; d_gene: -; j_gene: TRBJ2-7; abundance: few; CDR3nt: TGTGCCAGCAGCTTGGAGCTAGCTCTGGGAGAGCAGTACTTC; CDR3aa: CASSLELALGEQYF